This T cell receptor (beta chain) emerged from a study of T cells in localized non-small cell lung cancer. Broader study findings: Adjacent uninvolved lung tissue had the highest T cell clonality, exceeding tumor. Overall survival was longer when the density of T cells in the blood was higher. Adjacent lung held a median 57 of the top 100 tumor clones.

To note about this clone: The antigen is unknown.

The CDR3 consists of 17 residues. The method was immunoSEQ multiplex PCR; TCRdb's version includes in-frame clones alone and lacks a portion of them. The table shows around 40,000 clones, with 86% occurring only once. This rearrangement joins TRBV21-1 to TRBJ2-3; the table's D call of TRBD2 was not tested on the DNA. TRBV21-1 is shown as a pseudogene. The sample consisted of peripheral blood, taken before any cancer treatment. This clonotype was sampled from a man between 35 and 75 years old with stage I lung adenocarcinoma. The chain's CDR3 is CASSLDPGGRAADTQYF. Written as DNA, the CDR3 is TGTGCCAGCAGCCTAGACCCTGGGGGGAGGGCCGCAGATACGCAGTATTTT.